The rows below give T cell receptor beta chains drawn from one sample of a study of blood T cell repertoires in COVID-19. The table came from immunoSEQ multiplex PCR; TCRdb's copy has only in-frame clones and leaves some out. This sample has under 400,000 clones, with almost 90% found just once. Sequencing was carried out using peripheral blood. All receptors come from a man between 18 and 35 years old with active or convalescent COVID-19. Each CDR3 is given with its conserved first and last residue.

V	J	CDR3
TRBV4-3	TRBJ2-4	CASSPGRDSQNIQYF
TRBV12-3/TRBV12-4	TRBJ2-7	CASSRGLAYEQYF
TRBV7-3	TRBJ2-1	CASSLTGANEQFF
TRBV19	TRBJ1-2	CASTPTGRGDYGYTF
TRBV5-1	TRBJ2-1	CASSLAYPPENEQFF
TRBV6-6	TRBJ2-1	CASSKGTSDNEQFF
TRBV9	TRBJ2-7	CASSVARASGSLDEQYF
TRBV7-9	TRBJ2-7	CASSSTEAGGSSYEQYF
TRBV19	TRBJ1-4	CASSIPGGPSNEKLFF
TRBV11-2	TRBJ1-4	CASSFNRGANEKLFF
TRBV7-3	TRBJ1-1	CASSRQMNTEAFF
TRBV9	TRBJ2-1	CASTEGGRTYNEQFF
TRBV19	TRBJ1-5	CASRSAGQHSNQPQHF
TRBV4-3	TRBJ2-1	CASSSGTGTYNEQFF
TRBV4-1	TRBJ2-2	CASSQLAGNTGELFF
TRBV7-8	TRBJ1-3	CASSLGGGDGNTIYF
TRBV7-2	TRBJ1-3	CASSPDKYGNTIYF
TRBV28	TRBJ2-7	CASTPVGGGIREQYF
TRBV14	TRBJ2-7	CASSPPHRPPYEQYF
TRBV28	TRBJ1-5	CASSLVGGASQPQHF
TRBV27	TRBJ2-7	CASSSSRGGAYEQYF
TRBV19	TRBJ1-5	CASSHSPTGGPNQPQHF
TRBV4-1	TRBJ1-6	CASSQVGPRGSPLHF
TRBV3-1/TRBV3-2	TRBJ2-1	CASSQRLAGLGLNEQFF
TRBV2	TRBJ1-5	CASGQGINSNQPQHF
TRBV11-3	TRBJ2-7	CASSWERGEQYF
TRBV5-6	TRBJ1-6	CASSRDRGITSSPLHF
TRBV19	TRBJ2-7	CASSIDRATYEQYF
TRBV2	TRBJ2-2	CASRPLAGVYAGELFF
TRBV6-5	TRBJ2-1	CASSRSGILNEQFF
TRBV19	TRBJ2-7	CASSWRRGSSYEQYF
TRBV7-3	TRBJ2-1	CASSPWAGGNEQFF
TRBV2	TRBJ1-4	CASSEVGGWEKLFF
TRBV6-1	TRBJ2-2	CASSEFQEDTGELFF
TRBV5-1	TRBJ1-1	CASSLEDSQLAFF
TRBV7-2	TRBJ2-1	CASSFGASGRKYYNEQFF
TRBV27	TRBJ1-6	CASSLGASYTLHF
TRBV6-2/TRBV6-3	TRBJ1-2	CASSYSWQDSWGYTF
TRBV7-2	TRBJ1-6	CASSPWTGSSYNSPLHF
TRBV5-1	TRBJ2-7	CASSWDRSYEQYF
TRBV28	TRBJ1-5	CASSDNTGGIQPQHF
TRBV10-3	TRBJ2-3	CAARDTDTQYF
TRBV5-5	TRBJ1-2	CASSENSGGYGYTF
TRBV2	TRBJ2-1	CASRPGTSGYNEQFF
TRBV6-5	TRBJ2-7	CASSYSTGAYEQYF
TRBV6-2/TRBV6-3	TRBJ2-7	CASSYGQPGSYEQYF
TRBV2	TRBJ2-5	CASGFPGSGETQYF
TRBV10-3	TRBJ1-2	CAISVGGAPSGYTF